A selection of T cell receptor beta chains follows, all from one sample in a study of memory CD4+ T cells and cytomegalovirus serostatus. The repertoire was sequenced with immunoSEQ multiplex PCR; TCRdb's copy has only in-frame clones and lacks some. The sample has around 88,000 clones, over 70% seen once. Source material: memory CD4+ T cells from blood. The receptors derive from an adult in good health and CMV-seropositive. CDR3s include the opening cysteine and the closing phenylalanine or tryptophan. D genes are given only for firm matches. A clone size is listed for some rows: how often the clone was seen (once, few, many), or a class if it is expanded.

d_call	v_call	j_call	clone_size	cdr3_nt	cdr3_aa
-	TRBV27	TRBJ1-1	-	TGTGCCAGCGTGAAACAGGGAGGGACTGAAGCTTTCTTT	CASVKQGGTEAFF
TRBD1	TRBV18	TRBJ1-4	-	TGTGCCAGCTCACCGGGGACAGGGGAAGAAAAACTGTTTTTT	CASSPGTGEEKLFF
-	TRBV5-1	TRBJ1-1	-	TGCGCCAGCAGCGATCAGGGTCAAGGGAACACTGAAGCTTTCTTT	CASSDQGQGNTEAFF
-	TRBV5-1	TRBJ2-2	-	TGCGCCAGCAGACCCGGACAGCTCACCGGGGAGCTGTTTTTT	CASRPGQLTGELFF
-	TRBV6-6	TRBJ2-7	few	TGTGCCAGCAGTGGGTTCTACGAGCAGTACTTC	CASSGFYEQYF
-	TRBV27	TRBJ1-1	-	TGTGCCAGCAGTTTCAAGTATAACACTGAAGCTTTCTTT	CASSFKYNTEAFF
-	TRBV7-7	TRBJ2-1	-	TGTGCTAGCAGCGCCGGGACGGCGGGTGAGCAGTTCTTC	CASSAGTAGEQFF
-	TRBV28	TRBJ2-2	-	TGTGCCAGCTATTCCAGGACCACCGGGGAGCTGTTTTTT	CASYSRTTGELFF
TRBD1	TRBV28	TRBJ2-7	once	TGTGCCAGCAGTTTCCCGGGGACAGGCGGGCAGTACTTC	CASSFPGTGGQYF
TRBD1	TRBV7-9	TRBJ2-2	-	TGTGCCAGCAGCTTAGAGGGGGCCTGGACCGGGGAGCTGTTTTTT	CASSLEGAWTGELFF
-	TRBV2	TRBJ2-3	-	TGTGCCAGCAGCTTTGGTAGCTTCACAGATACGCAGTATTTT	CASSFGSFTDTQYF
TRBD1	TRBV5-1	TRBJ2-7	-	TGCGCCAGCAGCTTGGGGGCAGGGGGCGGCGAGCAGTACTTC	CASSLGAGGGEQYF
-	TRBV5-1	TRBJ2-1	-	TGCGCCAGCAACCGACAGGTACTACTCAGGAATGAGCAGTTCTTC	CASNRQVLLRNEQFF
TRBD1	TRBV19	TRBJ1-4	medium-sized	TGTGCCAGTAGTGCCCGACAGGGCGGTAATGAAAAACTGTTTTTT	CASSARQGGNEKLFF
TRBD1	TRBV5-1	TRBJ1-1	-	TGCGCCAGCAGCAGGGGACAGACTAAGAACACTGAAGCTTTCTTT	CASSRGQTKNTEAFF
-	TRBV18	TRBJ1-2	once	TGTGCCAGCTCACCGGACAGAAACTATGGCTACACCTTC	CASSPDRNYGYTF
-	TRBV11-3	TRBJ1-1	-	TGTGCCAGCAGCTGGAACAAGAACACTGAAGCTTTCTTT	CASSWNKNTEAFF
TRBD2	TRBV6-5	TRBJ2-3	-	TGTGCCAGCAGTTATCTTAGCGGGTCTAGCACAGATACGCAGTATTTT	CASSYLSGSSTDTQYF
-	TRBV25-1	TRBJ2-5	-	TGTGCCAGCAGTGAGGTCGTGGGGTTGAGGGAGACCCAGTACTTC	CASSEVVGLRETQYF
-	TRBV4-2	TRBJ2-3	-	TGTGCCAGCGGTGGTGTAGCACCTAGCACAGATACGCAGTATTTT	CASGGVAPSTDTQYF
-	TRBV5-1	TRBJ2-3	-	TGCGCCAGCAGCTTAAGGGGGGAGTCAGATACGCAGTATTTT	CASSLRGESDTQYF
TRBD2	TRBV28	TRBJ2-2	-	TGTGCCAGCAGTTTAGGAGGGAGGGGCGGGGAGCTGTTTTTT	CASSLGGRGGELFF
-	TRBV2	TRBJ2-1	-	TGTGCCAGCAGTGAACCCTCTAGAAGGGTGGGTGAGCAGTTCTTC	CASSEPSRRVGEQFF